This T cell receptor beta chain was identified in a study of Ad26.COV2.S vaccination and SARS-CoV-2 variants. In germline, CDR1 is GTSNPN, CDR2 SVGIG (reference sequence). Trimming left V 3 bases short and J 6 bases short, with 13 bases between. This CDR3 comprises 13 residues. The sample's treatment: roughly 20 received Ad26.COV2.S at low or high dose, single or two shots; roughly five received placebo; per-sample allocation not given. Sampling took place 63 days after the first vaccine or placebo injection. Libraries were prepared by immunoSEQ multiplex PCR; TCRdb keeps only in-frame clonotypes and omits some of them. This table has 300,000 to 350,000 clones, 70% to 90% appearing once.

The material sequenced was peripheral blood, taken in a trial of Ad26.COV2.S vaccine versus placebo. The source of this sequence is a person aged 18-65 years who received the Ad26.COV2.S COVID-19 vaccine or a placebo. The J gene is TRBJ2-3, the V gene TRBV30, with TRBD2 as a possible D gene (7 bases). The CDR3 spells CAWRGGGRDTQYF. The CDR3 DNA reads TGTGCCTGGAGAGGCGGGGGCCGGGATACGCAGTATTTT. Supplemented by reference TRBV30 and TRBJ2-3, the full variable domain reads SQTIHQWPATLVQPVGSPLSLECTVEGTSNPNLYWYRQAAGRGLQLLFYSVGIGQISSEVPQNLSASRPQDRQFILSSKKLLLSDSGFYLCAWRGGGRDTQYFGPGTRLTVL.